One and the same sample provided the 13 T cell receptor beta chains below, sequenced in a study of CD8 T cells in Susac syndrome. A quantity of about 0.5 to 1 ug RNA underwent reverse transcription using random hexamers. TCRdb passed the immunoSEQ multiplex PCR reads through MiXCR, listing each CDR3 protein once. This sample carries 120,000 or so distinct CDR3 sequences, about 95% of them seen once, and the ten largest clones take over 0.1%. The sequencing sample was made of CD4+ T cells from PBMCs. These receptor sequences come from a human donor in good health.

V is TRBV29-1 and J is TRBJ2-2; possibly TRBD2 for D (6 bases). V lost 7 bases to trimming and J lost 2 bases, with 14 bases between them. Looked up from germline, CDR1 is SQVTM and CDR2 is ANQGSEA. CDR3 length equals 14 residues. The CDR3 region has the DNA TGCAGCGCCTTTGGGACTCCAAACACCGGGGAGCTGTTTTTT. Translating gives CSAFGTPNTGELFF.

The chain employs TRBV28 and TRBJ1-2; 7 bases are shared with TRBD1. The CDR3 extends over 13 amino acids. Germline lookup yields CDR1 MDHEN and CDR2 SYDVKM. Unmatched junction bases numbered 9, after V lost 7 bases and J lost 7 bases. This CDR3 reads CASTANDRVGYTF. The DNA of the CDR3 is TGTGCCAGCACCGCTAATGACAGGGTTGGCTACACCTTC.

The chain links TRBV5-1 to TRBJ2-7, with D possibly matching TRBD1 (5 bases). Germline V gives CDR1 SGHRS, CDR2 YFSETQ. The germline V and J ends were trimmed by 3 bases and 6 bases, with 19 bases remaining between them. This CDR3 region has 15 residues. Written as DNA, the CDR3 is TGCGCCAGCAGCTCTGCAGCCGCCAGGGTTGGCGAGCAGTACTTC. It codes for CASSSAAARVGEQYF.

The chain carries TRBV6-5 and TRBJ1-5; 11 bases are a match to TRBD1. The CDR3 length is 15 residues. In germline, CDR1 is MNHEY, CDR2 SVGAGI. J gave up 3 bases and V 5 bases, and 3 bases lay outside the gene matches. The CDR3: CASSGQGAFNQPQHF. For the CDR3, the DNA is TGTGCCAGCAGTGGACAGGGGGCTTTCAATCAGCCCCAGCATTTT.

This rearrangement joins TRBV7-9 to TRBJ2-7, with 10 bases identical to TRBD1. Germline CDR1 and CDR2: SEHNR and FQNEAQ (reference sequence). This CDR3 is 15 amino acids long. With 5 bases clipped from V and 5 bases from J, the junction kept 9 bases outside the gene matches. The CDR3 DNA is TGTGCCAGCAGCCGGTCGGGGACAGGGGACCACGAGCAGTACTTC. Amino acids: CASSRSGTGDHEQYF.

V gene TRBV28 combines with J gene TRBJ2-1; possibly TRBD2 for D (6 bases). Trimming shortened V by 7 bases and J by 2 bases, and 15 bases separated the two germline ends. The CDR3 contains 15 residues. CDR1 and CDR2 (germline): MDHEN, SYDVKM. As DNA, the CDR3 is TGTGCCAGCACCCCTCTCCGGGAGACCTACAATGAGCAGTTCTTC. Protein product: CASTPLRETYNEQFF.

V is TRBV18 and J is TRBJ2-1, with D perhaps matching TRBD2 (6 bases). The CDR3 is 12 residues long. CDR1 and CDR2 (germline): KGHSH, LQKENI. V lost 3 bases and J 8 bases, leaving 8 bases between the germline ends. CDR3 amino acids: CASSPGGDEQFF. Written as DNA, the CDR3 is TGTGCCAGCTCACCGGGAGGAGATGAGCAGTTCTTC.

The gene calls are TRBV5-1 and TRBJ1-4; 7 nucleotides match TRBD1. The junction had 4 bases not matched to a gene; V was cut back by 5 bases and J by 0 bases. The germline V gene encodes CDR1 SGHRS and CDR2 YFSETQ. CDR3 length: 15 amino acids. The DNA of the CDR3 is TGCGCCAGCAGGAGACAGGGCGCAACTAATGAAAAACTGTTTTTT. It translates to CASRRQGATNEKLFF. The variable domain in full, with the rest retrieved from reference TRBV5-1 and TRBJ1-4, is KAGVTQTPRYLIKTRGQQVTLSCSPISGHRSVSWYQQTPGQGLQFLFEYFSETQRNKGNFPGRFSGRQFSNSRSEMNVSTLELGDSALYLCASRRQGATNEKLFFGSGTQLSVL.

The rearrangement joins TRBV18 to TRBJ2-1, with 10 bases fitting TRBD2. CDR1 is KGHSH and CDR2 is LQKENI in the germline V gene. The CDR3 totals 18 residues. The V segment lost 4 bases and the J segment 3 bases; nucleotides outside the gene matches: 12. CDR3 nucleotides: TGTGCCAGCTCACGCCGGGACAGCCGACTAGCGGGCTACAATGAGCAGTTCTTC. Translating gives CASSRRDSRLAGYNEQFF.

V and J are TRBV2 and TRBJ2-7, with TRBD1 matching over 8 bases. The V gene end was trimmed by 5 bases and the J gene end by 4 bases; junction bases not matched to a gene: 7. Per the germline V gene, CDR1 is SNHLY and CDR2 is FYNNEI. The CDR3 sequence is 14 residues long. In nucleotides, the CDR3 is TGTGCCAGCAGTTGGGGACAGGAGGGATACGAGCAGTACTTC. Its translation: CASSWGQEGYEQYF.

This clonotype was recorded only once. The J gene is TRBJ2-5, the V gene TRBV12-3 or TRBV12-4; TRBD2 matches at 7 bases. Losses at the gene ends were 5 bases for V and 1 base for J; bases not matched to a gene: 7. The CDR3 is 15 residues long. The CDR3 is CASSPSGDRQETQYF. The DNA of the CDR3 is TGTGCCAGCAGTCCTAGCGGAGACCGCCAAGAGACCCAGTACTTC.

The rearrangement links TRBV12-3 or TRBV12-4 to TRBJ2-7; D is ambiguous. The germline V and J ends were trimmed by 4 bases and 2 bases, with 6 bases remaining between them. The CDR3 is 12 amino acids. For the CDR3, the DNA is TGTGCCAGCAGTTCAACGACCTACGAGCAGTACTTC. Residues: CASSSTTYEQYF.

This clonotype was picked up a small number of times. The chain recombines TRBV29-1 with TRBJ2-5, with TRBD1 matching 10 bases. The CDR3 totals 12 residues. J lost 3 bases, V lost 7 bases, and 2 bases had no gene match. Germline-derived CDR1 and CDR2 are SQVTM and ANQGSEA. The DNA for the CDR3 is TGCAGCGCCGGGACAGGGGAAGAGACCCAGTACTTC. It encodes CSAGTGEETQYF.